These T cell receptor beta chains were read from a single sample in a study of blood T cell repertoires in COVID-19. Assay: immunoSEQ multiplex PCR; the TCRdb copy retains only in-frame clones and omits some. The sample has 200,000 or so clones, more than 80% seen once. The source material was peripheral blood. Receptors originate from a woman of 80 years or more with acute or convalescent COVID-19. Both conserved end residues are part of each CDR3. The D gene is left open where the match is weak. Where a row states a size, it is once, few, many or the class of an expanded clone; other rows omit it.

V gene: TRBV27; clone size: -; D gene: -; J gene: TRBJ2-2; CDR3 DNA: TGTGCCAGCAGTTTAGAGGGCAGGCTGTCGAACACCGGGGAGCTGTTTTTT; CDR3 protein: CASSLEGRLSNTGELFF
V gene: TRBV30; clone size: -; D gene: TRBD2; J gene: TRBJ2-1; CDR3 DNA: TGTGCCTGGAGTGTAGGCAGCGGGAGGGCCAGTGAGCAGTTCTTC; CDR3 protein: CAWSVGSGRASEQFF
V gene: TRBV19; clone size: -; D gene: TRBD1; J gene: TRBJ1-2; CDR3 DNA: TGTGCCAGTAGTACCAAACAGGGGGCGAGGGGCTACACCTTC; CDR3 protein: CASSTKQGARGYTF
V gene: TRBV29-1; clone size: once; D gene: TRBD1; J gene: TRBJ2-5; CDR3 DNA: TGCAGCGCCTGGGACAGGGGGGGTGAGACCCAGTACTTC; CDR3 protein: CSAWDRGGETQYF
V gene: TRBV30; clone size: -; D gene: -; J gene: TRBJ1-6; CDR3 DNA: TGTGCCTGGAGAGGACTGAGCTCCTATAATTCACCCCTCCACTTT; CDR3 protein: CAWRGLSSYNSPLHF
V gene: TRBV11-3; clone size: -; D gene: -; J gene: TRBJ2-1; CDR3 DNA: TGTGCCAGCAGCCACGGTAGCTCCTACAATGAGCAGTTCTTC; CDR3 protein: CASSHGSSYNEQFF
V gene: TRBV10-3; clone size: few; D gene: -; J gene: TRBJ1-2; CDR3 DNA: TGTGCCATCGGGCCACAGGACAACTATGGCTACACCTTC; CDR3 protein: CAIGPQDNYGYTF
V gene: TRBV14; clone size: -; D gene: -; J gene: TRBJ1-3; CDR3 DNA: TGTGCCAGCAGCCAAGATCGCGCTGGAAACACCATATATTTT; CDR3 protein: CASSQDRAGNTIYF
V gene: TRBV6-5; clone size: -; D gene: -; J gene: TRBJ1-6; CDR3 DNA: TGTGCCAGTGGAGTGGGGCTCAATTCACCCCTCCACTTT; CDR3 protein: CASGVGLNSPLHF
V gene: TRBV28; clone size: -; D gene: -; J gene: TRBJ1-5; CDR3 DNA: TGTGCCAGCAGGGAAACAGGGAACAGCAATCAGCCCCAGCATTTT; CDR3 protein: CASRETGNSNQPQHF
V gene: TRBV19; clone size: -; D gene: TRBD1; J gene: TRBJ1-2; CDR3 DNA: TGTGCCAGTGTCAGGACAGGGGGCAACTATGGCTACACCTTC; CDR3 protein: CASVRTGGNYGYTF
V gene: TRBV19; clone size: -; D gene: TRBD1; J gene: TRBJ1-1; CDR3 DNA: TGTGCCAGCCGTGAGACAGGGCTGAACACTGAAGCTTTCTTT; CDR3 protein: CASRETGLNTEAFF
V gene: TRBV7-2; clone size: -; D gene: -; J gene: TRBJ1-1; CDR3 DNA: TGTGCCAGCAGCTTAGCAAAGACAGGCACTGAAGCTTTCTTT; CDR3 protein: CASSLAKTGTEAFF
V gene: TRBV7-3; clone size: -; D gene: -; J gene: TRBJ2-1; CDR3 DNA: TGTGCCAGCAGCTTAACCCCAGGGGAGAACAATGAGCAGTTCTTC; CDR3 protein: CASSLTPGENNEQFF